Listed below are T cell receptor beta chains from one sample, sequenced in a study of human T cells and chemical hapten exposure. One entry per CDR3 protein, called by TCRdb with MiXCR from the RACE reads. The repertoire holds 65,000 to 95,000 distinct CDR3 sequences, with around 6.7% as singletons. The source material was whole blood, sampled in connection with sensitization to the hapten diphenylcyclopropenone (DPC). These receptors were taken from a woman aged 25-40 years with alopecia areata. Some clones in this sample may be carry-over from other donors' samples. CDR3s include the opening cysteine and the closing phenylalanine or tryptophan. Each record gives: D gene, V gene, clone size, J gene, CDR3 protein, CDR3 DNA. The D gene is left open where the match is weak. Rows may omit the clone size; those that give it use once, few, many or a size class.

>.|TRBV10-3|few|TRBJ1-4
CAISVVPGENEKLFF
TGTGCCATCAGTGTGGTCCCAGGAGAAAATGAAAAACTGTTTTTT
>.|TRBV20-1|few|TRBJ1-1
CSATHGATNTEAFF
TGCAGTGCTACACACGGGGCCACGAACACTGAAGCTTTCTTT
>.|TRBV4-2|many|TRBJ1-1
CASSQAGSTEAFF
TGTGCCAGCAGCCAAGCGGGGAGCACTGAAGCTTTCTTT
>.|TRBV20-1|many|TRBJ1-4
CSPHGGATNEKLFF
TGCAGTCCGCACGGAGGGGCAACTAATGAAAAACTGTTTTTT
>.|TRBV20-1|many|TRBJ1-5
CSASKQGNSNQPQHF
TGCAGTGCCAGCAAACAGGGAAATAGCAATCAGCCCCAGCATTTT
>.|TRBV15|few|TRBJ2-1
CATSTGTNFGQFF
TGTGCCACCAGCACCGGCACCAACTTTGGGCAGTTCTTC
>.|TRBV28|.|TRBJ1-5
CASSRGEVNQPQHF
TGTGCCAGCAGTCGGGGGGAGGTCAATCAGCCCCAGCATTTT
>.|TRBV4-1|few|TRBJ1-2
CASSQEGAGANYGYTF
TGCGCCAGCAGCCAAGAAGGGGCAGGAGCTAACTATGGCTACACCTTC
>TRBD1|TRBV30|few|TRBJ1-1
CAWSNRGSNTEAFF
TGTGCCTGGAGTAACAGGGGTTCGAACACTGAAGCTTTCTTT
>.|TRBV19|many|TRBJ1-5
CASSHPDPFGNQPQHF
TGTGCCAGTAGTCATCCCGATCCGTTTGGGAATCAGCCCCAGCATTTT
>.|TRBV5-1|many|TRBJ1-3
CASSVGTGNTIYF
TGCGCCAGCAGTGTTGGGACAGGAAACACCATATATTTT
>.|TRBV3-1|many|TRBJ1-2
CASSQDQGYGYTF
TGTGCCAGCAGCCAAGACCAGGGCTATGGCTACACCTTC
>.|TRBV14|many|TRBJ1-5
CASSQDGYQPQHF
TGTGCCAGCAGCCAAGATGGGTATCAGCCCCAGCATTTT
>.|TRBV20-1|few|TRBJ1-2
CSASAQAGYGYTF
TGCAGTGCTAGCGCACAGGCAGGCTATGGCTACACCTTC
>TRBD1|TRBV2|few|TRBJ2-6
CASSLDRVGANVLTF
TGTGCCAGCAGTCTTGACAGGGTCGGGGCCAACGTCCTGACTTTC
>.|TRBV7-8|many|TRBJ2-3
CASSSGRLTVTDTQYF
TGTGCCAGCAGCTCGGGACGGCTCACAGTCACAGATACGCAGTATTTT
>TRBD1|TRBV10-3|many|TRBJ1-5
CAIRLRDRPNQPQHF
TGTGCCATCAGACTCCGGGACAGGCCGAATCAGCCCCAGCATTTT
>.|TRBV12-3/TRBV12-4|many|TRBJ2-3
CASSITDTQYF
TGTGCCAGCAGTATAACAGATACGCAGTATTTT
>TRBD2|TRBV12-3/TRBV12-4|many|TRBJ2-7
CASSLARRGGDYEQYF
TGTGCCAGCAGTTTAGCGCGGCGGGGGGGCGACTACGAGCAGTACTTC
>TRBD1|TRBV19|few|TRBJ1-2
CASRNRGKGGYTF
TGTGCCAGTAGAAACAGGGGAAAGGGCGGCTACACCTTC